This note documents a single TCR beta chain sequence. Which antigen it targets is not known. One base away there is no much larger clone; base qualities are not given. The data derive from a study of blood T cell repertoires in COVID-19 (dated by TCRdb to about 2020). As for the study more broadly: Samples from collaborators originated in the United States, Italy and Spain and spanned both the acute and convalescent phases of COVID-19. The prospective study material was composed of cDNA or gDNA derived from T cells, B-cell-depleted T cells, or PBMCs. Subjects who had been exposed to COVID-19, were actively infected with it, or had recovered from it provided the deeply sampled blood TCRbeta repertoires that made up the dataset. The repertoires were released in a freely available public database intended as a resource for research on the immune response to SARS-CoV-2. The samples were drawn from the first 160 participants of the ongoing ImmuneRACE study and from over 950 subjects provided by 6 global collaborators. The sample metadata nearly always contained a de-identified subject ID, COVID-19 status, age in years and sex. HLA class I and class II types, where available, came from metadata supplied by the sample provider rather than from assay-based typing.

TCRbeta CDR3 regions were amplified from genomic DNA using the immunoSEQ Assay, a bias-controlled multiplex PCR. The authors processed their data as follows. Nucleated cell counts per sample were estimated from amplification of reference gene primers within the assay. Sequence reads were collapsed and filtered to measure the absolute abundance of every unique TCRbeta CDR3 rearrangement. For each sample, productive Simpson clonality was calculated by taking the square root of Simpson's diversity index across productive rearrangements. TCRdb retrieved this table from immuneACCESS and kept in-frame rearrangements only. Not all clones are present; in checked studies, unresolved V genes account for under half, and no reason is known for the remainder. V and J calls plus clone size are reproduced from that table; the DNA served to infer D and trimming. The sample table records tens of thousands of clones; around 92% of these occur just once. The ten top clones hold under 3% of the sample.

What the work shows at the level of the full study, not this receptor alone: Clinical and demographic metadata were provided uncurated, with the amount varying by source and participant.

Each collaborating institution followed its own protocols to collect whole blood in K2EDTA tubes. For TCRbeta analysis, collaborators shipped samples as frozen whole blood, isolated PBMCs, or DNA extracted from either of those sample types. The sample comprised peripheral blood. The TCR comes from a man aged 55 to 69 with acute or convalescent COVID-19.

The nucleotide sequence reads as follows: TGTGCCAGCAGTCCGGGACAGGGCCGTCACGAGCAGTACTTC. Its product reads: CASSPGQGRHEQYF. The sequence joins TRBV6-4 to TRBJ2-7; TRBD1 agrees with 9 junctional bases. CDR1 MRHNA and CDR2 SNTAGT are derived from the germline V gene. The CDR3 runs 14 amino acids, cysteine and phenylalanine included. The only DNA kept is the CDR3, 42 bases in frame from the first base. V ends up 5 bases short and J 5 bases short, with an unmatched junction base count of 7.